Shown below are 4 T cell receptor beta chains from a single sample sequenced in a study of T cells after posttransplantation cyclophosphamide. Sequencing was performed with immunoSEQ multiplex PCR; in TCRdb, only in-frame clones are kept and a portion is missing. Recorded here are around 35,000 clones, none singletons. Sample: PBMCs. The source of these receptors is a girl aged 5 to 17 in good health, CMV-negative, and a related stem cell transplant donor.

This clone was counted only a few times. The rearrangement joins TRBV7-9 to TRBJ1-1; 8 positions match TRBD1. The V segment lost 5 bases and the J segment 3 bases; nucleotides outside the gene matches: 11. This CDR3 is 16 amino acids long. Germline lookup yields CDR1 SEHNR and CDR2 FQNEAQ (reference sequence). CDR3 protein: CASSQYQGAGDTEAFF. The CDR3 DNA is TGTGCCAGCAGCCAATACCAGGGGGCCGGGGACACTGAAGCTTTCTTT.

This clone was counted ten times or more. The chain carries TRBV6-5 and TRBJ1-2; 8 bases match TRBD1. Per germline, CDR1 MNHEY and CDR2 SVGAGI. The junction had 3 bases not matched to a gene; V was cut back by 3 bases and J by 3 bases. The CDR3 covers 14 residues. The CDR3 bases are TGTGCCAGCAGTTATGTACAGGGGGACTATGGCTACACCTTC. It translates to CASSYVQGDYGYTF.

This clone has ten or more counts. This chain connects TRBV28 to TRBJ1-5; 7 bases agree with TRBD1. This CDR3 spans 14 amino acids. CDR1 and CDR2 from the germline V gene are MDHEN and SYDVKM. V gave up 6 bases and J gave up 5 bases; unmatched junction bases: 7. The CDR3 bases are TGTGCCAGCAGGCAGACAGGGCTTTATCAGCCCCAGCATTTT. It yields the protein CASRQTGLYQPQHF.

This clone was found a few times. The chain carries TRBV9 and TRBJ2-7; the match to TRBD2 covers 7 bases. The CDR3 has 14 residues. Germline lookup yields CDR1 SGDLS and CDR2 YYNGEE. V lost 2 bases, J lost 5 bases, and 7 bases stayed unmatched. The DNA for the CDR3 is TGTGCCAGCAGCGTGTCGAGCGGGGTTAACGAGCAGTACTTC. This gives the protein CASSVSSGVNEQYF.